These T cell receptor beta chains were read from a single sample in a study of neurological immune-mediated disorders. Each CDR3 protein is one row after TCRdb ran MiXCR on the 5' RACE reads. This table holds roughly 74,000 distinct CDR3 sequences, around 5.2% found once. Input material: PBMCs. These receptors came from a man younger than 35 with multiple sclerosis. The CDR3 runs from the conserved cysteine through the conserved F or W. A D gene is named only where the DNA matches it firmly. Expanded clones get a size class; other rows say once, few or many, or leave the size out.

TRBJ1-4	TRBV20-1	12	many	.	CSASALREKLFF	TGCAGTGCTAGTGCTCTGCGTGAAAAACTGTTTTTT
TRBJ2-4	TRBV7-6	16	many	.	CAAQQVEDLAKNIQYF	TGTGCCGCACAGCAGGTAGAGGACCTAGCCAAAAACATTCAGTACTTC
TRBJ1-5	TRBV20-1	15	few	.	CSALTLFRSNQPQNF	TGCAGTGCTCTTACACTATTTCGGAGCAATCAGCCCCAGAATTTT
TRBJ2-7	TRBV7-2	15	many	TRBD1	CASSRDRGNTYEQYF	TGTGCCAGCAGCAGGGACAGGGGGAACACCTACGAGCAGTACTTC
TRBJ2-7	TRBV12-3/TRBV12-4	14	many	TRBD1	CASSLNGQGGEQYF	TGTGCCAGCAGTCTAAACGGACAGGGGGGCGAGCAGTACTTC
TRBJ2-3	TRBV5-1	15	many	TRBD1	CASSLEGTGLYTQYF	TGCGCCAGCAGCTTGGAGGGGACAGGGTTGTATACGCAGTATTTT
TRBJ2-2	TRBV4-2	17	many	TRBD2	CASSQDSSGGAFGELFF	TGTGCCAGCAGCCAAGATTCCAGCGGGGGGGCTTTCGGGGAGCTGTTTTTT
TRBJ2-1	TRBV20-1	14	many	.	CSARGSSRLVEQFF	TGCAGTGCTAGAGGATCGTCCCGGCTAGTAGAGCAGTTCTTC
TRBJ2-1	TRBV5-1	14	many	.	CASRRGDGGHEQFF	TGCGCCAGCAGAAGGGGAGACGGGGGCCATGAGCAGTTCTTC
TRBJ2-5	TRBV27	15	many	TRBD2	CASSLAGGVGETQYF	TGTGCCAGCAGTTTAGCGGGAGGGGTCGGAGAGACCCAGTACTTC
TRBJ2-7	TRBV5-1	15	.	TRBD2	CASTEFGGNSYERYF	TGCGCCAGCACCGAATTCGGGGGGAACTCCTACGAGCGGTACTTC
TRBJ2-6	TRBV7-9	17	few	TRBD1	CASSPWTGTRGANVLTF	TGTGCCAGCAGCCCCTGGACAGGAACGCGGGGGGCCAACGTCCTGACTTTC
TRBJ2-7	TRBV4-2	17	many	TRBD2	CASSRGVTSGSSYEQYF	TGTGCCAGCAGCCGGGGGGTGACTAGCGGAAGCTCCTACGAGCAGTACTTC
TRBJ2-7	TRBV5-1	12	many	TRBD2	CASTLAGDEQYF	TGCGCCAGCACCTTAGCGGGAGACGAGCAGTACTTC
TRBJ2-7	TRBV7-9	17	many	TRBD1	CASSPTPFPGGVYEQYF	TGTGCCAGCAGCCCCACCCCTTTCCCAGGGGGAGTGTACGAGCAGTACTTC
TRBJ1-2	TRBV7-8	13	many	.	CASSLAGGLGYTF	TGTGCCAGCAGCTTAGCCGGGGGTTTAGGCTACACCTTC
TRBJ2-1	TRBV7-3	15	many	TRBD1	CASSLGLGQGHQQFF	TGTGCCAGCAGCTTAGGTTTGGGACAGGGTCACCAGCAGTTCTTC
TRBJ2-5	TRBV9	16	many	TRBD2	CASSPWTSGSGETQYF	TGTGCCAGCAGCCCTTGGACTAGCGGGAGCGGCGAGACCCAGTACTTC
TRBJ2-7	TRBV5-1	16	many	TRBD1	CASSLGMGQGGYEQYF	TGCGCCAGCAGCTTGGGCATGGGACAGGGGGGGTACGAGCAGTACTTC
TRBJ1-6	TRBV7-2	12	many	.	CASSLEVPPLNF	TGTGCCAGCAGCTTAGAGGTTCCACCCCTCAACTTT
TRBJ2-7	TRBV20-1	15	many	TRBD2	CSARDILAGLREQYF	TGCAGTGCTAGAGATATCCTAGCGGGGCTACGGGAGCAGTACTTC
TRBJ2-5	TRBV20-1	13	many	.	CSARFGIQETQYF	TGCAGTGCTAGGTTTGGCATCCAAGAGACCCAGTACTTC